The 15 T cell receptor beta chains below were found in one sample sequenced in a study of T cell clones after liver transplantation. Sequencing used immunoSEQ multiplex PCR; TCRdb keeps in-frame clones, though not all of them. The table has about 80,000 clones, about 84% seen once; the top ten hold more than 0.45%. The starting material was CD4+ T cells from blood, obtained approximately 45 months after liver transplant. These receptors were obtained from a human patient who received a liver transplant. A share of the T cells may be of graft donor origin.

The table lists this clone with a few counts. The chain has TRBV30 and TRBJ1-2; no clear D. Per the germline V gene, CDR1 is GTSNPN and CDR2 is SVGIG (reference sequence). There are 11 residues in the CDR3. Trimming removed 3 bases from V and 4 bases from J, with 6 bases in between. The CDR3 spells CAWRQLYGYTF. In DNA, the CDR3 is TGTGCCTGGAGGCAGCTCTATGGCTACACCTTC.

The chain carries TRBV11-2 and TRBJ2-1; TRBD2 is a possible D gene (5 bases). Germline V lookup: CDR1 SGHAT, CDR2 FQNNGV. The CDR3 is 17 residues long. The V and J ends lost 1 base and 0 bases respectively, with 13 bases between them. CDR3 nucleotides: TGTGCCAGCAGCTTAGGTGGGAGATTGGTCTCCTACAATGAGCAGTTCTTC. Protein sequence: CASSLGGRLVSYNEQFF.

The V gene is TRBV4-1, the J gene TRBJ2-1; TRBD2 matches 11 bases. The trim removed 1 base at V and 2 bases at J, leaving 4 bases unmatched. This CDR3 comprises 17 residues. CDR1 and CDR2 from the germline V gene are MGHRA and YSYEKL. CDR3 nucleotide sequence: TGCGCCAGCAGCCAAGCGGGACTAGCGGTTACCTACAATGAGCAGTTCTTC. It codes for CASSQAGLAVTYNEQFF.

The chain's CDR3 is CASSTDRGYEQYF. CDR3 DNA sequence: TGTGCCAGCAGCACGGACAGGGGCTACGAGCAGTACTTC. The chain employs TRBV7-2 and TRBJ2-7; TRBD1 agrees at 9 bases. V dropped 5 bases and J dropped 3; count of bases not matched to a gene: 2. From germline, CDR1 is SGHTA and CDR2 FQGNSA. This CDR3 spans 13 amino acids. The full variable domain, in which reference TRBV7-2 and TRBJ2-7 provide the parts outside the CDR3, is GAGVSQSPSNKVTEKGKDVELRCDPISGHTALYWYRQSLGQGLEFLIYFQGNSAPDKSGLPSDRFSAERTGGSVSTLTIQRTQQEDSAVYLCASSTDRGYEQYFGPGTRLTVT.

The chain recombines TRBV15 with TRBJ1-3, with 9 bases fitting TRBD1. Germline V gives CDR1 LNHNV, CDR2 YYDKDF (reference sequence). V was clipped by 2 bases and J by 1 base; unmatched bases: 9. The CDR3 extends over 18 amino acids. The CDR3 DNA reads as TGTGCCACCAGCAGATACCGGGACAGGGTAGGATCTGGAAACACCATATATTTT. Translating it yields CATSRYRDRVGSGNTIYF.

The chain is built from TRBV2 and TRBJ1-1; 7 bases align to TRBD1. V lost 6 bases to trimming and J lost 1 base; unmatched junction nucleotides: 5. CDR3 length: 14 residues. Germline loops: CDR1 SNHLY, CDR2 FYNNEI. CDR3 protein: CASRDRTGNTEAFF. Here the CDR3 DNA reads TGTGCCAGCAGGGACCGGACAGGGAACACTGAAGCTTTCTTT. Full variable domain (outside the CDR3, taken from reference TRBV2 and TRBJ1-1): EPEVTQTPSHQVTQMGQEVILRCVPISNHLYFYWYRQILGQKVEFLVSFYNNEISEKSEIFDDQFSVERPDGSNFTLKIRSTKLEDSAMYFCASRDRTGNTEAFFGQGTRLTVV.

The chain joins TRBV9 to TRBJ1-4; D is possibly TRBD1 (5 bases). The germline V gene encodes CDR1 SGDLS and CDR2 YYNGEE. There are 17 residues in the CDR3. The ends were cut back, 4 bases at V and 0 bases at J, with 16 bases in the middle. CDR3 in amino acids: CASSPHRQGATNEKLFF. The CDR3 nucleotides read TGTGCCAGCAGCCCCCACCGGCAGGGTGCAACTAATGAAAAACTGTTTTTT.

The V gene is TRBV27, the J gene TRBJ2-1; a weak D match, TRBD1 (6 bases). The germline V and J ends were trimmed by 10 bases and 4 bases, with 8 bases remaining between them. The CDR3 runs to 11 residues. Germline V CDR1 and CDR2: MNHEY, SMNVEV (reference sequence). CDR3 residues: CATGQYNEQFF. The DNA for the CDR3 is TGTGCCACTGGACAGTACAATGAGCAGTTCTTC.

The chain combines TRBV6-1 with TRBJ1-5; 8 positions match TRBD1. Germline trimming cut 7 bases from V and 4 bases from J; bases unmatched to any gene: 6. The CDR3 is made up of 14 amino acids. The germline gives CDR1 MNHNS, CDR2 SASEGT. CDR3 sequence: CASKWTGTNQPQHF. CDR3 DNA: TGTGCCAGCAAATGGACAGGGACTAATCAGCCCCAGCATTTT.

DNA of the CDR3: TGCGCCAGCAGCCAAGTATTTGGGGGTAGTACCAAAAACATTCAGTACTTC. Translating gives CASSQVFGGSTKNIQYF. The chain links TRBV4-3 to TRBJ2-4; TRBD1 or TRBD2 may be the D gene (5 bases each). The CDR3 contains 17 residues. Trimming shortened V by 1 base and J by 2 bases, and 15 bases separated the two germline ends. In germline, CDR1 is LGHNA, CDR2 YSLEER.

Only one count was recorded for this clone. The CDR3 coding sequence is TGTGCCAGCAGCGTTTTGACCAATCAGCCCCAGCATTTT. Its translation: CASSVLTNQPQHF. This chain uses TRBV5-5 with TRBJ1-5; D unresolved. V shed 4 bases and J shed 3 bases, with 8 bases lying between them. CDR1 is SGHKS, CDR2 YYEKEE, per germline (reference sequence). This CDR3 has 13 amino acids.

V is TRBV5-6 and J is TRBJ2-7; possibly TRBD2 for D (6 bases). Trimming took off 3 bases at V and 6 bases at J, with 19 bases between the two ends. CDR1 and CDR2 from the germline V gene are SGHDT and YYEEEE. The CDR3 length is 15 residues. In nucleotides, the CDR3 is TGTGCCAGCAGCTCCCTCCCGACCGGGGGTTTCGAGCAGTACTTC. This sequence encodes CASSSLPTGGFEQYF.

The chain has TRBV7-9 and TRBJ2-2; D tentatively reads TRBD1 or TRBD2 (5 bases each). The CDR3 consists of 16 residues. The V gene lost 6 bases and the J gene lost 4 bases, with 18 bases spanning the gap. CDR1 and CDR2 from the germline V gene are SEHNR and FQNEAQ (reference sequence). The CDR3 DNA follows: TGTGCCAGCAGTTATCAGGTCGGGACGGGCACCGGGGAGCTGTTTTTT. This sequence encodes CASSYQVGTGTGELFF. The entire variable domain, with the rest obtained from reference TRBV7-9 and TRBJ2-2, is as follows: DTGVSQNPRHKITKRGQNVTFRCDPISEHNRLYWYRQTLGQGPEFLTYFQNEAQLEKSRLLSDRFSAERPKGSFSTLEIQRTEQGDSAMYLCASSYQVGTGTGELFFGEGSRLTVL.

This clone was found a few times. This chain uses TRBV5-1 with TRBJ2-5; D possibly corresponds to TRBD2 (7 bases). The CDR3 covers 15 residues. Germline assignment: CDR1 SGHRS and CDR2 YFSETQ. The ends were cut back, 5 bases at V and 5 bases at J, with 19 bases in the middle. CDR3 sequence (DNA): TGCGCCAGCAGTCGGGCGGGGGCTTTAATGGAGACCCAGTACTTC. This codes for CASSRAGALMETQYF. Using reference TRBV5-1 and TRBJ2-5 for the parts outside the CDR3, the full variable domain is KAGVTQTPRYLIKTRGQQVTLSCSPISGHRSVSWYQQTPGQGLQFLFEYFSETQRNKGNFPGRFSGRQFSNSRSEMNVSTLELGDSALYLCASSRAGALMETQYFGPGTRLLVL.

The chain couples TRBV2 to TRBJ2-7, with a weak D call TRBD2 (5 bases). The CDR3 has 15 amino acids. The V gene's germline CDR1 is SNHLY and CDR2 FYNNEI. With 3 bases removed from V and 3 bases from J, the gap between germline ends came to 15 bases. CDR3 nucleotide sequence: TGTGCCAGCAGTGACTTTAGAGGGAAAGGCTACGAGCAGTACTTC. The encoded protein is CASSDFRGKGYEQYF.